The 5 T cell receptor beta chains listed next were all sequenced from one sample in a study of cytomegalovirus exposure and HLA in healthy donors. Researchers ran the PCR with 60 Vbeta and 13 Jbeta primers. TCRdb keeps only in-frame clones here, not all; method: immunoSEQ multiplex PCR. The sample holds 55,000 to 85,000 clones, roughly 85% seen once. Material: PBMCs. The receptor source for this set is a woman between 25 and 40 years old in good health and CMV-seronegative.

V usage is TRBV9 and J usage is TRBJ1-3, with unresolved D. The CDR3 extends over 16 amino acids. V dropped 0 bases and J dropped 0 bases, with 10 bases sitting between them. Germline CDR1 and CDR2: SGDLS and YYNGEE. The CDR3 DNA reads as TGTGCCAGCAGCGTAGACCAGGCTAACTCTGGAAACACCATATATTTT. Translation: CASSVDQANSGNTIYF.

The J gene is TRBJ2-2, the V gene TRBV19, with D perhaps matching TRBD1 (6 bases). With 8 bases removed from V and 6 bases from J, the gap between germline ends came to 16 bases. Germline V gene data show CDR1 as LNHDA and CDR2 as SQIVND (reference sequence). CDR3 size: 14 residues. In DNA form, the CDR3 reads TGTGCCAGTGGGAAGACAGGCCCTGCCGGGGAGCTGTTTTTT. It translates to CASGKTGPAGELFF.

This CDR3 is CASSLTSGGADTQYF. The CDR3 DNA reads TGTGCCAGCAGCTTAACCAGCGGAGGCGCAGATACGCAGTATTTT. The J gene is TRBJ2-3, the V gene TRBV11-2; D is perhaps TRBD2 (5 bases). The CDR3 spans 15 residues. Germline CDR1 SGHAT, CDR2 FQNNGV. The germline V and J ends were trimmed by 2 bases and 4 bases, with 13 bases remaining between them. The entire variable domain, with the rest obtained from reference TRBV11-2 and TRBJ2-3, is as follows: EAGVAQSPRYKIIEKRQSVAFWCNPISGHATLYWYQQILGQGPKLLIQFQNNGVVDDSQLPKDRFSAERLKGVDSTLKIQPAKLEDSAVYLCASSLTSGGADTQYFGPGTRLTVL.

The chain carries TRBV2 and TRBJ1-2, with TRBD1 as a possible D gene (5 bases). Looked up from germline, CDR1 is SNHLY and CDR2 is FYNNEI. The CDR3 totals 12 residues. Trimming pared 2 bases from V and 13 bases from J, leaving 14 bases between. The CDR3 bases are TGTGCCAGCAGTGAAAGTGGAGGGGTCAGCACCTTC. Translated, it gives CASSESGGVSTF.

This chain links TRBV7-2 with TRBJ2-3; D may be TRBD2 (6 bases). This CDR3 contains 13 residues. Per germline, CDR1 SGHTA and CDR2 FQGNSA. V lost 3 bases and J lost 11, with 15 bases in between. The DNA for the CDR3 is TGTGCCAGCAGCTTCGCGGGGTACCCTCAGCAGTATTTT. Translated: CASSFAGYPQQYF.